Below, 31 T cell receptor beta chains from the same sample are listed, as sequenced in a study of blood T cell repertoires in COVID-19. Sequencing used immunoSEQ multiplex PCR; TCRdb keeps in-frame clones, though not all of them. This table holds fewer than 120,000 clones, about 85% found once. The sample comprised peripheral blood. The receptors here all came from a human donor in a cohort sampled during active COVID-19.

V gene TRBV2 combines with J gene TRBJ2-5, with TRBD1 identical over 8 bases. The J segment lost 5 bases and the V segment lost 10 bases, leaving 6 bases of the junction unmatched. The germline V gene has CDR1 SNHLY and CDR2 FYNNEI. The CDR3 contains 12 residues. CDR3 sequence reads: CAILDRDETQYF. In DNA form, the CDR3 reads TGTGCCATCTTGGACAGGGATGAGACCCAGTACTTC. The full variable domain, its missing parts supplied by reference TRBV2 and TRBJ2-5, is EPEVTQTPSHQVTQMGQEVILRCVPISNHLYFYWYRQILGQKVEFLVSFYNNEISEKSEIFDDQFSVERPDGSNFTLKIRSTKLEDSAMYFCAILDRDETQYFGPGTRLLVL.

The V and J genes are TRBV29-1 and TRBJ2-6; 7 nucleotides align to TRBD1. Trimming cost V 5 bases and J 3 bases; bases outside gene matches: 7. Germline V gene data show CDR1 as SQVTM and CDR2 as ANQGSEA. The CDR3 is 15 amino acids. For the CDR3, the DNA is TGCAGCGTTCGAGGGGGCGCTTTTGGGGCCAACGTCCTGACTTTC. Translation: CSVRGGAFGANVLTF. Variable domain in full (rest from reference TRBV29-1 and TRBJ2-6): SAVISQKPSRDICQRGTSLTIQCQVDSQVTMMFWYRQQPGQSLTLIATANQGSEATYESGFVIDKFPISRPNLTFSTLTVSNMSPEDSSIYLCSVRGGAFGANVLTFGAGSRLTVL.

In DNA form, the CDR3 reads TGTGCCAGCTCACCACGGGACAGACTAATGAACACTGAAGCTTTCTTT. Translated: CASSPRDRLMNTEAFF. The chain combines TRBV18 with TRBJ1-1, with 7 bases lining up with TRBD1. CDR3 size: 16 residues. The germline V gene has CDR1 KGHSH and CDR2 LQKENI. The V gene end was trimmed by 1 base and the J gene end by 0 bases; junction bases not matched to a gene: 5.

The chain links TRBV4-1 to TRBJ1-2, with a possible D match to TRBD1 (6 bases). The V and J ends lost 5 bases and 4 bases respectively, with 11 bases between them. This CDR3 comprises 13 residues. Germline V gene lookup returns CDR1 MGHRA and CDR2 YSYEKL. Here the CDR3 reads CASSYRTAYGYTF. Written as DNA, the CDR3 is TGCGCCAGCAGCTACAGGACAGCCTATGGCTACACCTTC.

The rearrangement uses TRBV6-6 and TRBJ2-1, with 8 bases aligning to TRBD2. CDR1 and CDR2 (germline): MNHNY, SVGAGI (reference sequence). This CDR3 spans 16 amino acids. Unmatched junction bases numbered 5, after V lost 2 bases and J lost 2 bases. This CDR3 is CASSYVPSGPYNEQFF. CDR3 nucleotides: TGTGCCAGCAGTTACGTCCCTAGCGGGCCCTACAATGAGCAGTTCTTC.

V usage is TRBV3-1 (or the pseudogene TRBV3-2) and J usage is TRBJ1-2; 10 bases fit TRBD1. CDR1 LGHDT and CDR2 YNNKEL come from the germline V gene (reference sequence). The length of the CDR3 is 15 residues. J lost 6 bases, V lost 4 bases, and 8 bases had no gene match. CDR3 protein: CASSRLDRGEDGYTF. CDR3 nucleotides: TGTGCCAGCAGCCGCCTGGACAGGGGGGAGGATGGCTACACCTTC.

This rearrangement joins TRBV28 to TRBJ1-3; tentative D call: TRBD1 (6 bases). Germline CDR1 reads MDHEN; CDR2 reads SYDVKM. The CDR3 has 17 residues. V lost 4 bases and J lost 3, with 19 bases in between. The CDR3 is CASSSLGATADGNTIYF. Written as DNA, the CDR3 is TGTGCCAGCAGTTCATTGGGGGCGACCGCCGATGGAAACACCATATATTTT. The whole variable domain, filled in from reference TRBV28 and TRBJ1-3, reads DVKVTQSSRYLVKRTGEKVFLECVQDMDHENMFWYRQDPGLGLRLIYFSYDVKMKEKGDIPEGYSVSREKKERFSLILESASTNQTSMYLCASSSLGATADGNTIYFGEGSWLTVV.

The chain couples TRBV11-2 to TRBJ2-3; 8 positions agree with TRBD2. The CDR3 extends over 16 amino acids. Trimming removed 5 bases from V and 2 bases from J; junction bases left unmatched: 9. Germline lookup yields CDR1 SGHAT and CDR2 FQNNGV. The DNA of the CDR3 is TGTGCCAGCAGCCGGGGGTTCGGGGGGGCCACAGATACGCAGTATTTT. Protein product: CASSRGFGGATDTQYF.

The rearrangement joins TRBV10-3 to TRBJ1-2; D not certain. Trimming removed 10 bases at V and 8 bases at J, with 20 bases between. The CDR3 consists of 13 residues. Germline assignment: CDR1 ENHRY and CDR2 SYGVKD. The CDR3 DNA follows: TGTGCCACCTGGGAGAATACTGCGGGGGGCTACACCTTC. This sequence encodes CATWENTAGGYTF.

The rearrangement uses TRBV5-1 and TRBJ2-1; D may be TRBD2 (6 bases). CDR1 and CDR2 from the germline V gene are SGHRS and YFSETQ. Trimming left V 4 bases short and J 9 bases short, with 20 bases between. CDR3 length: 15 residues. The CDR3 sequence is CASSGGTVRTGEQFF. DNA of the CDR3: TGCGCCAGCAGCGGCGGGACCGTCCGAACTGGTGAGCAGTTCTTC.

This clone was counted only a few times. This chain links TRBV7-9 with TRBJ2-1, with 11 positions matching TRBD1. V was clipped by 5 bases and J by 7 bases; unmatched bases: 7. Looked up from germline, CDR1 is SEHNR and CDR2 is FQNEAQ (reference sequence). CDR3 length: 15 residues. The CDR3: CASSLDRGQWNEQFF. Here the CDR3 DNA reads TGTGCCAGCAGCCTGGACAGGGGGCAATGGAATGAGCAGTTCTTC.

The CDR3 loop is CASSPGTATNEKLFF. In DNA form, the CDR3 reads TGTGCCAGCTCACCGGGGACAGCAACTAATGAAAAACTGTTTTTT. The rearrangement links TRBV18 to TRBJ1-4, with 7 bases matching TRBD1. Germline CDR1 reads KGHSH; CDR2 reads LQKENI. This CDR3 spans 15 amino acids. J lost 0 bases, V lost 3 bases, and 1 base had no gene match.

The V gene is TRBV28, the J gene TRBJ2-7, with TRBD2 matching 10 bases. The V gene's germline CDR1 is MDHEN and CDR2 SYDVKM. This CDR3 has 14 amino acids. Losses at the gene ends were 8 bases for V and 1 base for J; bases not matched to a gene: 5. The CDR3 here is CASHQGLASYEQYF. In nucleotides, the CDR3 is TGTGCCAGCCATCAGGGACTAGCGTCCTACGAGCAGTACTTC.

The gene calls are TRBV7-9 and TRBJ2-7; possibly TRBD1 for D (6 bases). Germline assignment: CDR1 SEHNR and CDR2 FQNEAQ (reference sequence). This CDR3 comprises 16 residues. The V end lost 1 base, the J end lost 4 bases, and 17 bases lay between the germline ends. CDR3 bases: TGTGCCAGCAGCTTAGAGTGGCCTCGCCAGGGGTACGAGCAGTACTTC. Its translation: CASSLEWPRQGYEQYF.

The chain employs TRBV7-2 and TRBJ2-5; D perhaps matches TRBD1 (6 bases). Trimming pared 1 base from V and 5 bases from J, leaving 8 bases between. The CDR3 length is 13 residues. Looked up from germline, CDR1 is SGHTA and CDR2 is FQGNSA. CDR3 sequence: CASSLGQAETQYF. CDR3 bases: TGTGCCAGCAGCTTAGGACAGGCTGAGACCCAGTACTTC.

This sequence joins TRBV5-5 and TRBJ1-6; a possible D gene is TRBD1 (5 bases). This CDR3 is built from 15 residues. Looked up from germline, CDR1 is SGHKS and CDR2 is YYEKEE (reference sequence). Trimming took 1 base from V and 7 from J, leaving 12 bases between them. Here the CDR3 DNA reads TGTGCCAGCAGCTTGTCGGGACGGGAGAATTCACCCCTCCACTTT. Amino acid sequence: CASSLSGRENSPLHF.

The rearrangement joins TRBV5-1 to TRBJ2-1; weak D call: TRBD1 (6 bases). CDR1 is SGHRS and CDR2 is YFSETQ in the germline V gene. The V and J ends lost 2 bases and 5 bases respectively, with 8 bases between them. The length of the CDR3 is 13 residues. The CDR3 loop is CASSFGTHNEQFF. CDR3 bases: TGCGCCAGCAGCTTCGGGACACACAATGAGCAGTTCTTC.

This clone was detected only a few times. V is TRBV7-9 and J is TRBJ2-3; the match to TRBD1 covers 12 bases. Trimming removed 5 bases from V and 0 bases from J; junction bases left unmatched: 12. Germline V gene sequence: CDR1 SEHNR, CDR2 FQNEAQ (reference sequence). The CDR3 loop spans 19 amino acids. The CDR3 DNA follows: TGTGCCAGCAGCCCCGACCGGGACAGGGGGCCCAAGAGCACAGATACGCAGTATTTT. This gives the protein CASSPDRDRGPKSTDTQYF.

The CDR3 is CATQGGGNSPLHF. The CDR3, as DNA: TGTGCCACACAGGGAGGGGGTAATTCACCCCTCCACTTT. This sequence joins TRBV19 and TRBJ1-6, with a weak D call TRBD1 (6 bases). The CDR3 has 13 amino acids. The ends were cut back, 10 bases at V and 6 bases at J, with 13 bases in the middle. Per germline, CDR1 LNHDA and CDR2 SQIVND (reference sequence).

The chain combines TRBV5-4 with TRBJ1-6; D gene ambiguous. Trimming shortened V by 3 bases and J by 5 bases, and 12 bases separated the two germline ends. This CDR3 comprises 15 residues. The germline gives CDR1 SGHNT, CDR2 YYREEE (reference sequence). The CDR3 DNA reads TGTGCCAGCAGCTCCACCGGGATGCATAATTCACCCCTCCACTTT. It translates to CASSSTGMHNSPLHF.

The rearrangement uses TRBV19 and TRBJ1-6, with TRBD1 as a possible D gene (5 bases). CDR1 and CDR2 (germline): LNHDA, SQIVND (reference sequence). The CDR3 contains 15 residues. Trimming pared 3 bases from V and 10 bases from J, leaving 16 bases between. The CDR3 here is CASSIPGITKSPLHF. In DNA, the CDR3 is TGTGCCAGTAGTATCCCAGGGATCACTAAATCACCCCTCCACTTT.

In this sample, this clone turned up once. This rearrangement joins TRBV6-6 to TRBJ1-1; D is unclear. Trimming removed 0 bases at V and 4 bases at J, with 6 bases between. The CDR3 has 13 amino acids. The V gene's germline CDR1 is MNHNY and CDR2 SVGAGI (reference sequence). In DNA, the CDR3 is TGTGCCAGCAGTTACTCGGAGGGCACTGAAGCTTTCTTT. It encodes CASSYSEGTEAFF.

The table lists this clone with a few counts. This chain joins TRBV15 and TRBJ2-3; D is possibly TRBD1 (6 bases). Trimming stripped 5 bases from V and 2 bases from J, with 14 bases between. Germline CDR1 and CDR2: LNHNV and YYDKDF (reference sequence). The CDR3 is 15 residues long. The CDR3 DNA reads TGTGCCACCAGCTCGGCAGGGGTGGTCACAGATACGCAGTATTTT. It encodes CATSSAGVVTDTQYF.

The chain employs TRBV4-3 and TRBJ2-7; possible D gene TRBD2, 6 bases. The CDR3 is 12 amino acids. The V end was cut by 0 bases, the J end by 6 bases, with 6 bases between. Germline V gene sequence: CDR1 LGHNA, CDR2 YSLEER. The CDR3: CASSQEGGEQYF. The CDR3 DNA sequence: TGCGCCAGCAGCCAAGAGGGGGGCGAGCAGTACTTC.

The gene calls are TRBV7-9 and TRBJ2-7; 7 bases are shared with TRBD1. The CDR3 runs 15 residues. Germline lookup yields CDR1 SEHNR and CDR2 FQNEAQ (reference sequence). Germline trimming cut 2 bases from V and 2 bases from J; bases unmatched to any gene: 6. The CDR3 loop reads CASSLSRQGAYEQYF. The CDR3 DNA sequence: TGTGCCAGCAGCTTATCTCGACAGGGAGCCTACGAGCAGTACTTC.

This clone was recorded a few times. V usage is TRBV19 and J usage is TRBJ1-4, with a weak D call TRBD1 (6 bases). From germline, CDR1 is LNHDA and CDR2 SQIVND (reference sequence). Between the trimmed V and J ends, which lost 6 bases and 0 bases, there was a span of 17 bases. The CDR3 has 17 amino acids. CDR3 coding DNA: TGTGCCAGTAGCAACCGGGACATCTTCACAACTAATGAAAAACTGTTTTTT. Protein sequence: CASSNRDIFTTNEKLFF.

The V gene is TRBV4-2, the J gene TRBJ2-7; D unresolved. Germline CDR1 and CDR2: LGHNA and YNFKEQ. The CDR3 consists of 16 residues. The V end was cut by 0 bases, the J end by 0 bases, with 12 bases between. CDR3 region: CASSQDSYRASYEQYF. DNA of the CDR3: TGTGCCAGCAGCCAAGATAGTTACAGAGCCTCCTACGAGCAGTACTTC.

CDR3 DNA: TGTGCCAGCATTCCCATCCGGGAGAAAGGCACTGAAGCTTTCTTT. This translates into CASIPIREKGTEAFF. The chain recombines TRBV6-5 with TRBJ1-1; no reliable D call. Trimming removed 7 bases from V and 4 bases from J, with 19 bases in between. CDR1 is MNHEY and CDR2 is SVGAGI in the germline V gene. The CDR3 totals 15 residues.

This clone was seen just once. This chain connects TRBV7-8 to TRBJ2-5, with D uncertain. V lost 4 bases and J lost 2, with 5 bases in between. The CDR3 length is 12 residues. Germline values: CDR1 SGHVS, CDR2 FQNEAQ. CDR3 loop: CASSSRQETQYF. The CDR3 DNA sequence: TGTGCCAGCAGCTCCAGACAAGAGACCCAGTACTTC.

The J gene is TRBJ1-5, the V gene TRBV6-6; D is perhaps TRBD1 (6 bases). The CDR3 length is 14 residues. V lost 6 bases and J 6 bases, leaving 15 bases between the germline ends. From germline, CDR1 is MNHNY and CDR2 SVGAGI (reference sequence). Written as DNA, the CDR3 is TGTGCCAGCAGGATGGGGGGGGGCGGTCAGCCCCAGCATTTT. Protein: CASRMGGGGQPQHF.

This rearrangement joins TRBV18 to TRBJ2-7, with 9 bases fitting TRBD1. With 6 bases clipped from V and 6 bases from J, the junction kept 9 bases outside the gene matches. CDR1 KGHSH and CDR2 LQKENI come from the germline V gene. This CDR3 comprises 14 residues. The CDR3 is CASSPPTGGGEQYF. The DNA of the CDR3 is TGTGCCAGCTCCCCCCCGACAGGGGGAGGCGAGCAGTACTTC.